This T cell receptor (beta chain) was found in a study of T cells in women clearing cervical HPV infection. The overall study: Controls gave blood once infection was undetectable; cases at lesion identification.

The V gene end was trimmed by 10 bases and the J gene end by 6 bases; junction bases not matched to a gene: 8. The CDR3 totals 12 residues. Germline lookup yields CDR1 MDHEN and CDR2 SYDVKM. To note about this clone: Its antigen is not known. The CDR3 end lies 3 residues beyond the end of the read and is filled in from the germline J gene.

Findings of the study overall: CIN3+ cases had significantly higher TCR richness than controls; evenness did not differ. Cases carried less TRBV6-7 than controls: 0.11% versus 0.16%.

Cervical HPV DNA detected by MY09/MY11 PCR, typed by dot-blot. Repertoires were generated with immunoSEQ multiplex PCR, while TCRdb's copy carries only in-frame clones and drops some. The table for this sample gives 48,000 or so clones. This chain connects TRBV28 to TRBJ2-7, with TRBD1 identical over 8 bases. This clonotype was sampled from a woman between 18 and 70 years old with a cervical HPV16 infection that either progressed to CIN3+ or cleared (not recorded which). The material sequenced was blood buffy coat. CDR3 protein: CATRDRYVEQYF. Incomplete CDR3 DNA: TGTGCCACCCGGGACAGGTATGTCGAG.